One sample yielded the 27 T cell receptor beta chains listed below, sequenced in a study of blood T cell repertoires in COVID-19. Clones were sequenced by immunoSEQ multiplex PCR, and TCRdb holds only the in-frame ones, with some missing. The sample carries 400,000 to 550,000 clones, roughly nine tenths recorded once. The material sequenced was PBMCs or T cells enriched from blood (not recorded which). These receptors all stem from a woman between 18 and 29 years old with acute COVID-19.

This clone turned up a few times. This same CDR3 is encoded by further DNA sequences in the sample. This sequence joins TRBV3-1 (or the pseudogene TRBV3-2) and TRBJ2-2, with TRBD1 as a possible D gene (6 bases). This CDR3 region has 15 residues. Deletions cut 4 bases from V and 2 bases from J, with 11 bases between. Germline V gene data show CDR1 as LGHDT and CDR2 as YNNKEL (reference sequence). CDR3 nucleotides: TGTGCCAGCAGCCCTGGACAGAAAAACACCGGGGAGCTGTTTTTT. Its protein product is CASSPGQKNTGELFF.

The V and J genes are TRBV19 and TRBJ2-7; 8 bases are a match to TRBD1. This CDR3 is built from 13 residues. J was trimmed by 3 bases and V by 4 bases; bases with no gene match: 2. Germline V lookup: CDR1 LNHDA, CDR2 SQIVND (reference sequence). The CDR3 sequence: CASSTGTGYEQYF. As DNA, the CDR3 is TGTGCCAGTAGTACAGGGACAGGCTACGAGCAGTACTTC.

This clone was counted a few times. The chain has TRBV2 and TRBJ1-1; tentative D call: TRBD1 (5 bases). This CDR3 is 12 amino acids long. V gave up 8 bases and J gave up 1 base, with 8 bases separating them. Germline V lookup: CDR1 SNHLY, CDR2 FYNNEI. CDR3 in amino acids: CASGGGNTEAFF. The CDR3, as DNA: TGTGCCAGCGGGGGAGGGAACACTGAAGCTTTCTTT.

As regards this clone: Other nucleotide sequences in the sample specify the same CDR3. This rearrangement joins TRBV5-1 to TRBJ2-5, with 8 bases identical to TRBD2. Germline V gene lookup returns CDR1 SGHRS and CDR2 YFSETQ. V was pared by 4 bases and J by 4 bases, with 3 bases of the junction left unmatched. The CDR3 is made up of 13 amino acids. The CDR3 loop is CASSRAGGETQYF. In DNA form, the CDR3 reads TGCGCCAGCAGCCGGGCGGGAGGAGAGACCCAGTACTTC.

The chain employs TRBV3-1 (or the pseudogene TRBV3-2) and TRBJ2-7, with D perhaps TRBD1 (5 bases). V was shortened by 0 bases and J by 4 bases, with 13 bases between the two germline ends. The V gene's germline CDR1 is LGHDT and CDR2 YNNKEL (reference sequence). The CDR3 has 15 residues. This chain's CDR3 is CASSQDLTGGYEQYF. Written as DNA, the CDR3 is TGTGCCAGCAGCCAAGATCTTACAGGCGGTTACGAGCAGTACTTC.

The chain uses TRBV27 and TRBJ2-7; 7 bases fit TRBD2. CDR3 length equals 16 residues. V shed 4 bases, J shed 6 bases, and the junction held 15 bases outside the gene matches. Germline-derived CDR1 and CDR2 are MNHEY and SMNVEV (reference sequence). Here the CDR3 DNA reads TGTGCCAGCAGTTCCCGCCCCTTAGCGGGCGATCTCGAGCAGTACTTC. It yields the protein CASSSRPLAGDLEQYF.

The J gene is TRBJ1-1, the V gene TRBV14; TRBD1 aligns across 8 bases. Germline V gene data show CDR1 as SGHDN and CDR2 as FVKESK. The V and J ends lost 4 bases and 5 bases, in that order; junction bases with no gene match: 3. The CDR3 has 13 amino acids. Written as DNA, the CDR3 is TGTGCCAGCAGCCCCCAGGGGGCAACTGAAGCTTTCTTT. Amino acids: CASSPQGATEAFF.

This clone was seen a single time. J is TRBJ1-4 and V is TRBV10-1; TRBD1 matches 7 bases. V was pared by 6 bases and J by 7 bases, with 8 bases of the junction left unmatched. The CDR3 runs to 14 residues. The germline V gene encodes CDR1 WNHNN and CDR2 SYGVQD (reference sequence). In DNA, the CDR3 is TGCGCCAGCAGCGACAGGGTTGGAGGTGAAAAACTGTTTTTT. Translated, it gives CASSDRVGGEKLFF.

This chain joins TRBV28 and TRBJ1-5; 8 bases agree with TRBD1. The V gene's germline CDR1 is MDHEN and CDR2 SYDVKM. J was trimmed by 5 bases and V by 8 bases; bases with no gene match: 2. The CDR3 has 12 residues. The CDR3 nucleotides read TGTGCCAGCGTACAGGGGGATCAGCCCCAGCATTTT. Protein: CASVQGDQPQHF.

The gene calls are TRBV12-3 or TRBV12-4 and TRBJ1-5; 7 positions agree with TRBD1. V gave up 7 bases and J gave up 6 bases; unmatched junction bases: 6. The CDR3 covers 13 residues. The CDR3 region has the DNA TGTGCCAGCACTACAGGGGTAAGTCAGCCCCAGCATTTT. This encodes CASTTGVSQPQHF.

The chain has TRBV9 and TRBJ2-2; D is perhaps TRBD1 (5 bases). The CDR3 loop spans 16 amino acids. CDR1 and CDR2 (germline): SGDLS, YYNGEE. Trimming left V 0 bases short and J 8 bases short, with 17 bases between. CDR3 sequence reads: CASSVGQGIIGGELFF. CDR3 bases: TGTGCCAGCAGCGTAGGGCAGGGAATAATAGGGGGGGAGCTGTTTTTT.

The rearrangement links TRBV2 to TRBJ2-1, with a tentative D call TRBD1 (5 bases). Looked up from germline, CDR1 is SNHLY and CDR2 is FYNNEI. Between the trimmed V and J ends, which lost 3 bases and 5 bases, there was a span of 8 bases. The CDR3 is 13 residues long. The CDR3 nucleotides are TGTGCCAGCAGTGACAGGGATAACAATGAGCAGTTCTTC. Its protein product is CASSDRDNNEQFF. Full variable domain (rest looked up from reference TRBV2 and TRBJ2-1): EPEVTQTPSHQVTQMGQEVILRCVPISNHLYFYWYRQILGQKVEFLVSFYNNEISEKSEIFDDQFSVERPDGSNFTLKIRSTKLEDSAMYFCASSDRDNNEQFFGPGTRLTVL.

The chain combines TRBV10-2 with TRBJ2-7, with 8 bases that match TRBD1. Trimming took 6 bases from V and 1 from J; bases not matched to a gene: 5. This CDR3 spans 14 amino acids. The germline V gene has CDR1 WSHSY and CDR2 SAAADI. DNA of the CDR3: TGCGCCAGCAGGGCCGGGACAGGTTCCTACGAGCAGTACTTC. It is translated as CASRAGTGSYEQYF.

This clone was detected only a few times. V usage is TRBV7-8 and J usage is TRBJ2-2, with D possibly TRBD2 on 5 matching bases. Deletions cut 2 bases from V and 6 bases from J, with 10 bases between. Germline CDR1 and CDR2: SGHVS and FQNEAQ. The CDR3 is 14 amino acids. The chain's CDR3 is CASSLRETAGELFF. CDR3 coding DNA: TGTGCCAGCAGCTTAAGGGAGACCGCCGGGGAGCTGTTTTTT.

The chain joins TRBV28 to TRBJ2-5; perhaps TRBD2 as D (6 bases). Germline CDR1 MDHEN, CDR2 SYDVKM. The V and J ends lost 6 bases and 4 bases respectively, with 15 bases between them. The CDR3 covers 14 residues. For the CDR3, the DNA is TGTGCCAGCAGCCAATCGACTAGTTTAGAGACCCAGTACTTC. This gives the protein CASSQSTSLETQYF.

The chain links TRBV7-2 to TRBJ2-5; D not resolved. CDR3 length: 14 amino acids. Germline loops: CDR1 SGHTA, CDR2 FQGNSA. Trimming shortened V by 1 base and J by 0 bases, and 6 bases separated the two germline ends. The chain's CDR3 is CASSLGAYQETQYF. DNA of the CDR3: TGTGCCAGCAGCTTAGGAGCGTACCAAGAGACCCAGTACTTC.

The rearrangement uses TRBV9 and TRBJ2-7; D unresolved. In germline, CDR1 is SGDLS, CDR2 YYNGEE. The CDR3 covers 14 residues. V was clipped by 2 bases and J by 2 bases, with 11 bases between them. The chain's CDR3 is CASSVRDMPYEQYF. The CDR3 DNA reads TGTGCCAGCAGCGTCAGAGACATGCCCTACGAGCAGTACTTC.

The chain links TRBV7-7 to TRBJ2-2; TRBD2 agrees at 9 bases. Germline V gene sequence: CDR1 SSHAT, CDR2 FNYEAQ (reference sequence). CDR3 length: 16 amino acids. After removal of 1 base from V and 4 bases from J, the junction contained 4 bases not matched to a gene. The CDR3 is CASSLGSSGSTGELFF. The CDR3 bases are TGTGCCAGCAGCTTAGGGAGTAGCGGGAGCACCGGGGAGCTGTTTTTT.

V is TRBV28 and J is TRBJ2-5; the match to TRBD1 covers 9 bases. Germline trimming cut 4 bases from V and 4 bases from J; bases unmatched to any gene: 7. The CDR3 has 15 amino acids. Germline V CDR1 and CDR2: MDHEN, SYDVKM. The CDR3 DNA sequence: TGTGCCAGCAGTTCCAACAACAGGGGGCGAGAGACCCAGTACTTC. It translates to CASSSNNRGRETQYF. The variable domain in full, with the rest retrieved from reference TRBV28 and TRBJ2-5, is DVKVTQSSRYLVKRTGEKVFLECVQDMDHENMFWYRQDPGLGLRLIYFSYDVKMKEKGDIPEGYSVSREKKERFSLILESASTNQTSMYLCASSSNNRGRETQYFGPGTRLLVL.

The CDR3 protein is CASSARESYEQYF. CDR3 nucleotide sequence: TGTGCCAGCAGTGCGCGGGAGTCCTACGAGCAGTACTTC. The chain couples TRBV2 to TRBJ2-7; 7 bases are shared with TRBD2. This CDR3 is built from 13 residues. The germline gives CDR1 SNHLY, CDR2 FYNNEI. V trimming: 4 bases; J trimming: 1 base; junction bases outside the gene matches: 1.

The chain recombines TRBV18 with TRBJ2-5; D might be TRBD2 (5 bases). The CDR3 extends over 15 amino acids. Between the trimmed V and J ends, which lost 8 bases and 1 base, there was a span of 17 bases. In germline, CDR1 is KGHSH, CDR2 LQKENI. As DNA, the CDR3 is TGTGCCAGCGCTCCGGGAACCCATAGCCAAGAGACCCAGTACTTC. Translation: CASAPGTHSQETQYF.

This chain joins TRBV3-1 (or the pseudogene TRBV3-2) and TRBJ2-1; TRBD2 matches at 13 bases. The V gene end was trimmed by 4 bases and the J gene end by 9 bases; junction bases not matched to a gene: 6. Germline V lookup: CDR1 LGHDT, CDR2 YNNKEL (reference sequence). The CDR3 extends over 15 amino acids. The CDR3 DNA is TGTGCCAGCAGCCCAACTAGCGGGGGGGCTGGTGAGCAGTTCTTC. Its translation is CASSPTSGGAGEQFF.

V gene TRBV11-3 combines with J gene TRBJ2-5; maybe TRBD2 (6 bases). The CDR3 runs to 17 residues. In germline, CDR1 is SGHNT, CDR2 YENEEA. V was shortened by 0 bases and J by 5 bases, with 19 bases between the two germline ends. The CDR3 DNA follows: TGTGCCAGCAGCTTAGATCGCTGGGGGGACGTGGGGGAGACCCAGTACTTC. Its protein product is CASSLDRWGDVGETQYF.

The chain carries TRBV27 and TRBJ2-4, with 8 bases lining up with TRBD2. The CDR3 has 14 residues. Germline V lookup: CDR1 MNHEY, CDR2 SMNVEV (reference sequence). V lost 6 bases and J lost 6; bases outside the gene matches: 7. This CDR3 reads CASRPTGGANIQYF. CDR3 DNA: TGTGCCAGCAGACCGACCGGGGGGGCAAACATTCAGTACTTC.

The V call is TRBV9, the J call TRBJ2-7; D gene unclear. Trimming removed 2 bases at V and 2 bases at J, with 8 bases between. The CDR3 consists of 13 residues. Germline CDR1 reads SGDLS; CDR2 reads YYNGEE. The CDR3 protein is CASSVDITYEQYF. CDR3 in DNA: TGTGCCAGCAGCGTTGACATAACCTACGAGCAGTACTTC.

The V gene is TRBV28, the J gene TRBJ2-1; 10 bases are a match to TRBD1. Germline V gene data show CDR1 as MDHEN and CDR2 as SYDVKM. Trimming took 0 bases from V and 9 from J; bases not matched to a gene: 2. The CDR3 is 14 amino acids. This CDR3 reads CASSLWGDRGEQFF. CDR3 coding DNA: TGTGCCAGCAGTTTATGGGGGGACAGGGGTGAGCAGTTCTTC.

This clone was detected once. This rearrangement joins TRBV10-3 to TRBJ1-5; 8 positions agree with TRBD1. Germline V lookup: CDR1 ENHRY, CDR2 SYGVKD. This CDR3 has 14 amino acids. J lost 4 bases, V lost 5 bases, and 4 bases had no gene match. The CDR3 bases are TGTGCCATCAGTAACAGGGGGGAAAATCAGCCCCAGCATTTT. It encodes CAISNRGENQPQHF.